This is a list of T cell receptor beta chains from one sample in a study of T-cell memory formation after mild COVID-19. TCRdb redid the calling of the 5' RACE reads with MiXCR, one entry per CDR3 protein. The sample has some 100,000 distinct CDR3 sequences; 11% are singletons. The sample was PBMCs or a T cell subset sorted from them (not recorded which). These receptors were collected from a man aged 18 to 29 who had mild COVID-19 (a few samples of this study predate the infection). Cell type and time point are not known. CDR3s include the opening cysteine and the closing phenylalanine or tryptophan. A D gene is named only where the DNA matches it firmly. Rows give clone size only sometimes, using once, few, many, or a class for an expanded clone.

J: TRBJ2-7; V: TRBV2; D: NA; size: NA; DNA: TGTGCCAGCCTACAGTCCTACGAGCAGTACTTC; CDR3: CASLQSYEQYF
J: TRBJ2-2; V: TRBV20-1; D: NA; size: NA; DNA: TGCAGTGCTTCTCAGGGCACCGGGGAGCTGTTTTTT; CDR3: CSASQGTGELFF
J: TRBJ2-1; V: TRBV7-9; D: NA; size: NA; DNA: TGTGCCAGCAGCTCCTCCCGACAGGATATCTACAATGAGCAGTTCTTC; CDR3: CASSSSRQDIYNEQFF
J: TRBJ2-1; V: TRBV5-4; D: TRBD2; size: few; DNA: TGTGCCAGCAGCTTGGCGCCGGGACTAGCGGTTGTAGAGCAGTTCTTC; CDR3: CASSLAPGLAVVEQFF
J: TRBJ2-5; V: TRBV4-1; D: TRBD2; size: few; DNA: TGCGCCAGCAGCCAAGATTGGACGCTAGCGGGGGAAGAGACCCAGTACTTC; CDR3: CASSQDWTLAGEETQYF
J: TRBJ2-3; V: TRBV11-3; D: NA; size: NA; DNA: TGTGCCAGCAGCTTTAGCCGGGATACGCAGTATTTT; CDR3: CASSFSRDTQYF
J: TRBJ2-5; V: TRBV2; D: TRBD1; size: NA; DNA: TGTGCCAGCAGTACCGCCATGGGACAGCAAGAGACCCAGTACTTC; CDR3: CASSTAMGQQETQYF
J: TRBJ2-7; V: TRBV7-3; D: NA; size: few; DNA: TGTGCCAGCAGCTTAACGGGGGATGAGGCCTACGAGCAGTACTTC; CDR3: CASSLTGDEAYEQYF
J: TRBJ1-1; V: TRBV5-1; D: NA; size: NA; DNA: TGCGCCAGCAGCTTGCCTTCACATGGAACTGAAGCTTTCTTT; CDR3: CASSLPSHGTEAFF
J: TRBJ1-5; V: TRBV4-1; D: TRBD1; size: few; DNA: TGCGCCAGCAGCCTAGGACAGGGATCGGGTCAGCCCCAGCATTTT; CDR3: CASSLGQGSGQPQHF
J: TRBJ2-1; V: TRBV12-3/TRBV12-4; D: TRBD2; size: few; DNA: TGTGCCAGCAGTGGCGGACTCCGGACTAGCGGGGGGCCCCGGGGGCACAATGAGCAGTTCTTC; CDR3: CASSGGLRTSGGPRGHNEQFF
J: TRBJ2-3; V: TRBV7-6; D: TRBD2; size: NA; DNA: TGTGCCAGCAGCAGACTAGCGGGGGTTAGCACAGATACGCAGTATTTT; CDR3: CASSRLAGVSTDTQYF
J: TRBJ2-2; V: TRBV7-2; D: NA; size: NA; DNA: TGTGCCAGCGACCCCCGGGCGGGCGAATACACCGGGGAGCTGTTTTTT; CDR3: CASDPRAGEYTGELFF
J: TRBJ2-5; V: TRBV19; D: TRBD2; size: many; DNA: TGTGCCAGTAGTATCCGGAGCGGGGGGCCGTGGGAGACCCAGTACTTC; CDR3: CASSIRSGGPWETQYF
J: TRBJ2-4; V: TRBV28; D: TRBD1; size: NA; DNA: TGTGCCAGCAGCCGACGGACAGGGTCCAAAAACATTCAGTACTTC; CDR3: CASSRRTGSKNIQYF
J: TRBJ2-2; V: TRBV6-5; D: NA; size: few; DNA: TGTGCCACCCAAGTCGGATACTTGACCGGGGAGCTGTTTTTT; CDR3: CATQVGYLTGELFF
J: TRBJ1-1; V: TRBV30; D: NA; size: NA; DNA: TGTGCCTGGAGTGTACTCAGCACTGAAGCTTTCTTT; CDR3: CAWSVLSTEAFF
J: TRBJ2-4; V: TRBV6-5; D: NA; size: many; DNA: TGTGCCAGCAGTCCAGGACTGCTAGCCAAAAACATTCAGTACTTC; CDR3: CASSPGLLAKNIQYF
J: TRBJ2-3; V: TRBV5-5; D: TRBD2; size: NA; DNA: TGTGCCAGCAGCTTCCGACTAGCGGGAGAGGGCACAGATACGCAGTATTTT; CDR3: CASSFRLAGEGTDTQYF
J: TRBJ1-3; V: TRBV28; D: TRBD1; size: NA; DNA: TGTGCCAGCAGGTCGGGACAGGGAGACACCATATATTTT; CDR3: CASRSGQGDTIYF
J: TRBJ2-3; V: TRBV5-5; D: NA; size: NA; DNA: TGTGCCAGCAGCCCTGGGGCTAACACAGATACGCAGTATTTT; CDR3: CASSPGANTDTQYF
J: TRBJ2-3; V: TRBV7-9; D: NA; size: few; DNA: TGTGCCAGCAGACTTTCGATAAGCACAGATACGCAGTATTTT; CDR3: CASRLSISTDTQYF
J: TRBJ2-1; V: TRBV6-2/TRBV6-3; D: NA; size: NA; DNA: TGTGCCAGCAGTTACAAGCTAGACAATGAGCAGTTCTTC; CDR3: CASSYKLDNEQFF
J: TRBJ2-5; V: TRBV29-1; D: TRBD1; size: NA; DNA: TGCAGCGTTGAACGGACAGGGGTCGAAGAGACCCAGTACTTC; CDR3: CSVERTGVEETQYF
J: TRBJ1-3; V: TRBV4-1; D: TRBD1; size: many; DNA: TGCGCCAGCAGCCCGACAGGGAGAAATTCGGGTGGAAACACCATATATTTT; CDR3: CASSPTGRNSGGNTIYF
J: TRBJ1-1; V: TRBV29-1; D: NA; size: few; DNA: TGCAGCGTTGAGATTACAGGTTACGAAGCTTTCTTT; CDR3: CSVEITGYEAFF
J: TRBJ2-3; V: TRBV5-1; D: TRBD2; size: NA; DNA: TGCGCCAGCAGCTTGGCCATAGCGGGGGCCCCGTTCGGCACAGATACGCAGTATTTT; CDR3: CASSLAIAGAPFGTDTQYF
J: TRBJ2-7; V: TRBV5-1; D: TRBD2; size: NA; DNA: TGCGCCAGCAGCCCGGGAGGGGACGGCCGATACGAGCAGTACTTC; CDR3: CASSPGGDGRYEQYF
J: TRBJ2-7; V: TRBV4-1; D: NA; size: few; DNA: TGCGCCAGCAGCCAAGAACGGGACAACTCCTACGAGCAGTACTTC; CDR3: CASSQERDNSYEQYF
J: TRBJ2-5; V: TRBV4-1; D: TRBD2; size: few; DNA: TGCGCCAGCAGCCAAGCCACTTCGACTAGCGGGTTACAAGAGACCCAGTACTTC; CDR3: CASSQATSTSGLQETQYF
J: TRBJ2-7; V: TRBV2; D: TRBD2; size: NA; DNA: TGTGCCAGCAACGGGGGGGACTACTACGAGCAGTACTTC; CDR3: CASNGGDYYEQYF
J: TRBJ2-2; V: TRBV14; D: NA; size: many; DNA: TGTGCCAGCAGCCACCTCGCGGGACAGTTTAACGGGGAGCTGTTTTTT; CDR3: CASSHLAGQFNGELFF
J: TRBJ2-7; V: TRBV6-5; D: NA; size: many; DNA: TGTGCCAGCAGTTCCGGGGGCAGGAACGAGCAGTACTTC; CDR3: CASSSGGRNEQYF
J: TRBJ1-1; V: TRBV4-3; D: NA; size: many; DNA: TGCGCCAGCACCCCGGGAAGTGCGAACACTGAAGCTTTCTTT; CDR3: CASTPGSANTEAFF
J: TRBJ2-1; V: TRBV9; D: NA; size: NA; DNA: TGTGCCAGCAGCCTTGGGGCAGGGGGGAGCTCCTACAATGAGCAGTTCTTC; CDR3: CASSLGAGGSSYNEQFF
J: TRBJ2-3; V: TRBV7-2; D: NA; size: NA; DNA: TGTGCCAGCAGCTTAGCTCTCGGCCCCCCGGGGGATACGCAGTATTTT; CDR3: CASSLALGPPGDTQYF
J: TRBJ2-1; V: TRBV27; D: TRBD2; size: few; DNA: TGTGCCAGCAGGCCGGGACTAGCGAGGAATGAGCAGTTCTTC; CDR3: CASRPGLARNEQFF
J: TRBJ2-3; V: TRBV7-3; D: TRBD1; size: NA; DNA: TGTGCCAGCAGCCCGGGACAGCTCACAGATACGCAGTATTTT; CDR3: CASSPGQLTDTQYF
J: TRBJ1-4; V: TRBV7-9; D: NA; size: NA; DNA: TGTGCCAGCAGCTTCCGGGAGCCGTCTGAAAAACTGTTTTTT; CDR3: CASSFREPSEKLFF
J: TRBJ2-5; V: TRBV20-1; D: NA; size: many; DNA: TGCAGTGTGTCGGGGGTATCCGGACCCATTACCCAAGAGACCCAGTACTTC; CDR3: CSVSGVSGPITQETQYF
J: TRBJ2-7; V: TRBV9; D: NA; size: NA; DNA: TGTGCCAGCAGCCCGTTGGGCCTCGCGACCTACGAGCAGTACTTC; CDR3: CASSPLGLATYEQYF
J: TRBJ1-2; V: TRBV7-9; D: NA; size: few; DNA: TGTGCCAGCAGTAGTTACGGGGATAAACAAGTTGATGGCTACACCTTC; CDR3: CASSSYGDKQVDGYTF